This is a list of T cell receptor beta chains from one sample in a study of blood T cell repertoires in COVID-19. Some clones are missing from TCRdb's copy, which holds only in-frame ones; the method was immunoSEQ multiplex PCR. The sample has fewer than 500,000 clones; around 87% are singletons. Material: PBMCs or T cells enriched from blood (not recorded which). The receptor set was obtained from a woman younger than 35 who had recovered from COVID-19. Both conserved end residues are part of each CDR3. The D gene is left open where the match is weak. Size tells how often a clone was seen (once, few, many) or the class of an expanded clone, and some rows leave it out.

abundance: NA
len: 15
j_gene: TRBJ2-7
d_gene: NA
v_gene: TRBV3-1/TRBV3-2
CDR3nt: TGTGCCAGCAGCCAAGGCATCGGGGAAGGGTACGAGCAGTACTTC
CDR3aa: CASSQGIGEGYEQYF

abundance: NA
len: 12
j_gene: TRBJ2-3
d_gene: NA
v_gene: TRBV12-3/TRBV12-4
CDR3nt: TGTGCCAGCAGTCCCACCGCGGATACGCAGTATTTT
CDR3aa: CASSPTADTQYF

abundance: NA
len: 15
j_gene: TRBJ1-6
d_gene: NA
v_gene: TRBV9
CDR3nt: TGTGCCAGCAGCGCCCACTCCGGGACACTCGCACCCCTCCACTTT
CDR3aa: CASSAHSGTLAPLHF

abundance: NA
len: 14
j_gene: TRBJ1-2
d_gene: NA
v_gene: TRBV5-1
CDR3nt: TGCGCCAGCAGCTTGGGGGACACTAACTATGGCTACACCTTC
CDR3aa: CASSLGDTNYGYTF

abundance: NA
len: 14
j_gene: TRBJ1-2
d_gene: NA
v_gene: TRBV28
CDR3nt: TGTGCCAGCAACTCGGGACATACGAACTATGGCTACACCTTC
CDR3aa: CASNSGHTNYGYTF

abundance: NA
len: 16
j_gene: TRBJ2-3
d_gene: TRBD2
v_gene: TRBV9
CDR3nt: TGTGCCAGCAGCTTTAGCGGGGGGATCGGGGGAGATACGCAGTATTTT
CDR3aa: CASSFSGGIGGDTQYF

abundance: NA
len: 14
j_gene: TRBJ1-4
d_gene: NA
v_gene: TRBV7-9
CDR3nt: TGTGCCAGCAGCTCGGACAGTCGAAATGAAAAACTGTTTTTT
CDR3aa: CASSSDSRNEKLFF

abundance: NA
len: 13
j_gene: TRBJ1-5
d_gene: NA
v_gene: TRBV4-2
CDR3nt: TGTGCCAGCAGCCAAGAGTCAAGCCAGCCCCAGCATTTT
CDR3aa: CASSQESSQPQHF

abundance: once
len: 11
j_gene: TRBJ2-7
d_gene: NA
v_gene: TRBV30
CDR3nt: TGTGCCTGGGGGACTTACTACGAGCAGTACTTC
CDR3aa: CAWGTYYEQYF

abundance: NA
len: 18
j_gene: TRBJ1-1
d_gene: TRBD1
v_gene: TRBV7-8
CDR3nt: TGTGCCAGCAGCTTAAGGCGTGGGACAGGGGAAGGTGACACTGAAGCTTTCTTT
CDR3aa: CASSLRRGTGEGDTEAFF

abundance: NA
len: 14
j_gene: TRBJ2-3
d_gene: TRBD1
v_gene: TRBV29-1
CDR3nt: TGCAGCGTTACCACAGGGGAGAGGGCAGATACGCAGTATTTT
CDR3aa: CSVTTGERADTQYF

abundance: NA
len: 12
j_gene: TRBJ1-5
d_gene: NA
v_gene: TRBV7-9
CDR3nt: TGTGCCAGCAGCCGGGATTATCAGCCCCAGCATTTT
CDR3aa: CASSRDYQPQHF

abundance: NA
len: 14
j_gene: TRBJ1-2
d_gene: TRBD1
v_gene: TRBV9
CDR3nt: TGTGCCAGCAGCGATCCGACAGGGTACTATGGCTACACCTTC
CDR3aa: CASSDPTGYYGYTF

abundance: NA
len: 13
j_gene: TRBJ1-2
d_gene: NA
v_gene: TRBV12-3/TRBV12-4
CDR3nt: TGTGCCAGCAGCTTGGACAGTAACTATGGCTACACCTTC
CDR3aa: CASSLDSNYGYTF